This is a list of T cell receptor beta chains from one sample in a study of cytomegalovirus exposure and HLA in healthy donors. Method: immunoSEQ multiplex PCR; TCRdb's copy keeps in-frame clones and lacks some. The sample has 250,000 to 300,000 clones, nearly 90% seen once. Material for sequencing was PBMCs. These receptor sequences come from a woman under 30 in good health and CMV-seronegative. The CDR3 runs from the conserved cysteine through the conserved F or W. A D gene is named only where the DNA matches it firmly. Only part of the rows carry a size: once, few, many, or a class if the clone is expanded.

>TRBD2|TRBV11-3|NA|TRBJ2-3
CASSPTSGGNTDTQYF
TGTGCCAGCAGCCCCACTAGCGGGGGGAACACAGATACGCAGTATTTT
>TRBD1|TRBV19|NA|TRBJ1-5
CASSIDVRQGLGNQPQHF
TGTGCCAGTAGTATAGATGTTCGACAGGGGCTTGGCAATCAGCCCCAGCATTTT
>TRBD2|TRBV27|NA|TRBJ2-2
CASRPRLGLAANTGELFF
TGTGCCAGCAGACCCCGCTTGGGACTAGCCGCGAACACCGGGGAGCTGTTTTTT
>TRBD1|TRBV5-1|NA|TRBJ2-5
CASSPETGGWETQYF
TGCGCCAGCAGCCCGGAGACAGGGGGCTGGGAGACCCAGTACTTC
>TRBD1|TRBV10-1|NA|TRBJ1-1
CASSETGAYEAFF
TGCGCCAGCAGTGAAACAGGGGCTTATGAAGCTTTCTTT
>TRBD2|TRBV15|NA|TRBJ2-1
CATSRAGGGALWDEQFF
TGTGCCACCAGCAGAGCTGGCGGGGGGGCCCTCTGGGATGAGCAGTTCTTC
>TRBD2|TRBV5-4|NA|TRBJ2-5
CASSRPGLPLQETQYF
TGTGCCAGCAGCAGGCCGGGACTACCACTCCAAGAGACCCAGTACTTC
>NA|TRBV5-1|NA|TRBJ2-3
CASTKFGGRTRSDTQYF
TGCGCCAGCACCAAATTCGGAGGGCGGACCCGGTCGGATACGCAGTATTTT
>TRBD2|TRBV27|NA|TRBJ2-1
CASSLWASGGFYNEQFF
TGTGCCAGCAGTTTATGGGCTAGCGGGGGGTTCTACAATGAGCAGTTCTTC
>NA|TRBV28|NA|TRBJ1-1
CASSSQGLAEAFF
TGTGCCAGCAGTTCACAGGGTCTCGCCGAAGCTTTCTTT
>TRBD2|TRBV7-2|NA|TRBJ2-1
CASSPPGLALYNEQFF
TGTGCCAGCAGCCCCCCGGGACTAGCGCTTTACAATGAGCAGTTCTTC
>TRBD1|TRBV7-8|NA|TRBJ1-2
CASSEQGTPGYTF
TGTGCCAGCAGCGAACAGGGGACCCCTGGCTACACCTTC
>TRBD1|TRBV28|NA|TRBJ2-2
CASSPWTGEENGELFF
TGTGCCAGCAGCCCGTGGACAGGGGAAGAGAACGGGGAGCTGTTTTTT
>NA|TRBV21-1|NA|TRBJ2-1
CASSKGTTREQFF
TGTGCCAGCAGCAAAGGGACTACCAGGGAGCAGTTCTTC
>TRBD1|TRBV5-1|NA|TRBJ2-1
CASSRAGQGIGEQFF
TGCGCCAGCAGCCGTGCGGGACAGGGTATCGGTGAGCAGTTCTTC
>TRBD2|TRBV7-7|once|TRBJ2-5
CASSPGTSGSQETQYF
TGTGCCAGCAGCCCCGGGACTAGCGGGTCACAAGAGACCCAGTACTTC
>NA|TRBV18|NA|TRBJ1-1
CASSATVNTEAFF
TGTGCCAGCTCAGCGACAGTGAACACTGAAGCTTTCTTT
>NA|TRBV28|NA|TRBJ2-6
CASRSGFSGANVLTF
TGTGCCAGCAGATCAGGATTCTCTGGGGCCAACGTCCTGACTTTC
>NA|TRBV28|NA|TRBJ2-5
CASSFGGAETQYF
TGTGCCAGCAGTTTCGGCGGGGCTGAGACCCAGTACTTC
>NA|TRBV4-3|NA|TRBJ1-1
CASSQVEGLTEAFF
TGCGCCAGCAGCCAAGTGGAGGGATTGACTGAAGCTTTCTTT
>NA|TRBV7-6|NA|TRBJ2-1
CASSYSGSTYNEQFF
TGTGCCAGCAGCTATTCAGGTTCTACCTACAATGAGCAGTTCTTC
>NA|TRBV15|NA|TRBJ1-3
CATSRTRRPSGNTIYF
TGTGCCACCAGCAGGACCCGGAGACCCTCTGGAAACACCATATATTTT
>NA|TRBV2|NA|TRBJ2-7
CASRRSSYEQYF
TGTGCCAGTAGACGGAGCTCCTACGAGCAGTACTTC
>NA|TRBV29-1|NA|TRBJ2-2
CSVTNAGGVGGELFF
TGCAGCGTAACTAATGCAGGAGGGGTTGGCGGGGAGCTGTTTTTT